This TCR beta chain was found in a study of blood T cells in healthy people across ages. Healthy Caucasians from Russia aged roughly 6 to 95 served as donors. PBMCs were isolated at a quantity of at least 6 million per sample. Through a sample-barcoded 5' primer and a J-beta primer mix, a second PCR was run for roughly 6 to 12 cycles. A single record per CDR3 protein comes from TCRdb applying MiXCR to the 5' RACE reads. This sample has 650,000 to 700,000 distinct CDR3 sequences, with approximately 52% found just once. Points from the study as a whole: It was held that the diversity estimates obtained from one million T cells were underestimates.

Trimming shortened V by 6 bases and J by 11 bases, and 16 bases separated the two germline ends. CDR3 length: 11 residues. Looked up from germline, CDR1 is SQVTM and CDR2 is ANQGSEA. A few counts support this clonotype. Its target is not known. This TCR was recovered from a woman of 80 years or more in good health. This chain uses TRBV29-1 with TRBJ1-1; perhaps TRBD1 as D (5 bases). What was sequenced was blood. CDR3 bases: TGCAGCGTGAGGGGTCCCGGAGAGGCTTTCTTT. Amino acid sequence: CSVRGPGEAFF.